This TCR beta chain was sequenced for a study of long-term antiretroviral therapy in people with HIV. V trimming: 5 bases; J trimming: 3 bases; junction bases outside the gene matches: 2. The CDR3 is made up of 14 amino acids. The germline V gene encodes CDR1 MNHEY and CDR2 SMNVEV (reference sequence). Investigators performed immunoSEQ version v3.0 at survey level. Profiling relied on immunoSEQ multiplex PCR, and the TCRdb table lists in-frame clones only, not all of them. The sample holds 34,000 or so clones, 85% seen once. The chain uses TRBV27 and TRBJ2-1; 9 nucleotides agree with TRBD2. Sample: unsorted PBMCs, taken approximately 3.5 years after starting antiretroviral therapy. This receptor was identified in a man aged 18 to 30 with HIV. The CDR3 DNA is TGTGCCAGCAGTAGCGGGAGGAGCTACAATGAGCAGTTCTTC. The encoded protein is CASSSGRSYNEQFF.